The present TCR beta chain was sequenced within a study of blood T cell repertoires in COVID-19. Some clones are missing from TCRdb's copy, which holds only in-frame ones; the method was immunoSEQ multiplex PCR. The table records around 90,000 clones, around 87% of them present only once. V was cut by 4 bases and J by 4 bases, with 8 bases left in between. The CDR3 has 12 residues. The V gene's germline CDR1 is SGHRS and CDR2 YFSETQ. The TCR sequence derives from a male donor with acute or convalescent COVID-19. The chain is built from TRBV5-1 and TRBJ1-2; maybe TRBD1 (6 bases). Material: peripheral blood. Here the CDR3 DNA reads TGCGCCAGCAGCAGGGACATCTATGGCTACACCTTC. Translation gives CASSRDIYGYTF. Complete variable domain (other parts from reference TRBV5-1 and TRBJ1-2): KAGVTQTPRYLIKTRGQQVTLSCSPISGHRSVSWYQQTPGQGLQFLFEYFSETQRNKGNFPGRFSGRQFSNSRSEMNVSTLELGDSALYLCASSRDIYGYTFGSGTRLTVV.